This T cell receptor (beta chain) was found in a study of cytomegalovirus exposure and HLA in healthy donors. The PCR made use of 60 Vbeta and 13 Jbeta primers. Clones were read by immunoSEQ multiplex PCR, and TCRdb kept only the in-frame ones, dropping some. The sample has 110,000 or so clones; roughly 70% are singletons. Sequenced: PBMCs. The sequence was collected from a woman in her forties or fifties in good health and CMV-seropositive.

CDR3 DNA sequence: TGTGCCAGCAGCGGACCAGGGGTGCCGGGCGCTGAAGCTTTCTTT. This encodes CASSGPGVPGAEAFF. V usage is TRBV27 and J usage is TRBJ1-1, with D possibly TRBD1 on 6 matching bases. The CDR3 sequence is 15 residues long. V shed 6 bases and J shed 6 bases, with 20 bases lying between them. Germline-derived CDR1 and CDR2 are MNHEY and SMNVEV (reference sequence).